One and the same sample provided the 14 T cell receptor beta chains below, sequenced in a study of blood T cell repertoires in COVID-19. TCRdb keeps only in-frame clones here, not all; method: immunoSEQ multiplex PCR. Of a few hundred thousand clones in the sample, about four fifths were seen once. The sample was PBMCs or T cells enriched from blood (not recorded which). The origin of the receptors is a man in his forties or fifties who had recovered from COVID-19.

V gene TRBV18 combines with J gene TRBJ2-5; the match to TRBD2 covers 10 bases. The trim removed 1 base at V and 4 bases at J, leaving 6 bases unmatched. The V gene's germline CDR1 is KGHSH and CDR2 LQKENI. The CDR3 is made up of 16 amino acids. CDR3 protein: CASSPRSLAGRETQYF. CDR3 DNA sequence: TGTGCCAGCTCACCACGATCACTAGCGGGACGAGAGACCCAGTACTTC.

Details on this clone: Other DNA sequences within the sample encode an identical CDR3. The rearrangement uses TRBV28 and TRBJ2-7; no clear D gene. Germline loops: CDR1 MDHEN, CDR2 SYDVKM. The CDR3 runs 11 residues. Trimming left V 6 bases short and J 4 bases short, with 7 bases between. In nucleotides, the CDR3 is TGTGCCAGCAGCCCCTATTACGAGCAGTACTTC. It is translated as CASSPYYEQYF. The whole variable domain, remainder taken from reference TRBV28 and TRBJ2-7, is DVKVTQSSRYLVKRTGEKVFLECVQDMDHENMFWYRQDPGLGLRLIYFSYDVKMKEKGDIPEGYSVSREKKERFSLILESASTNQTSMYLCASSPYYEQYFGPGTRLTVT.

The chain employs TRBV14 and TRBJ1-3; a weak D match, TRBD1 (6 bases). Looked up from germline, CDR1 is SGHDN and CDR2 is FVKESK. The CDR3 is 15 residues long. V was trimmed by 1 base and J by 3 bases, leaving 10 bases between them. The CDR3 DNA is TGTGCCAGCAGCCAAGTCAGGGGTTATGGAAACACCATATATTTT. Translating it yields CASSQVRGYGNTIYF.

The chain recombines TRBV28 with TRBJ1-3; D perhaps matches TRBD1 (6 bases). This CDR3 is 16 amino acids long. The ends were cut back, 5 bases at V and 0 bases at J, with 14 bases in the middle. The germline V gene has CDR1 MDHEN and CDR2 SYDVKM. The CDR3 is CASSIPGVPSGNTIYF. CDR3 sequence (DNA): TGTGCCAGCAGTATCCCAGGGGTCCCCTCTGGAAACACCATATATTTT.

The chain is built from TRBV5-6 and TRBJ2-7; D is ambiguous. Per germline, CDR1 SGHDT and CDR2 YYEEEE. V dropped 3 bases and J dropped 1 base, with 11 bases sitting between them. This CDR3 has 14 amino acids. As DNA, the CDR3 is TGTGCCAGCAGCTGGCAGACAACTTCCTACGAGCAGTACTTC. Its protein is CASSWQTTSYEQYF.

V gene TRBV28 combines with J gene TRBJ1-2, with D uncertain. Germline V gene lookup returns CDR1 MDHEN and CDR2 SYDVKM. The ends were cut back, 0 bases at V and 4 bases at J, with 9 bases in the middle. This CDR3 is 14 amino acids long. The CDR3 protein is CASSLWNGIYGYTF. For the CDR3, the DNA is TGTGCCAGCAGTTTATGGAACGGGATCTATGGCTACACCTTC.

J is TRBJ1-1 and V is TRBV2, with TRBD1 matching over 7 bases. The CDR3 contains 14 residues. With V trimmed by 5 bases and J by 1 base, 4 bases remained unmatched. Looked up from germline, CDR1 is SNHLY and CDR2 is FYNNEI. The CDR3, as DNA: TGTGCCAGCAGTAACAGGGGTCAGAACACTGAAGCTTTCTTT. As protein: CASSNRGQNTEAFF.

The chain carries TRBV5-1 and TRBJ2-1; tentatively, D is TRBD2 (6 bases). Germline CDR1 is SGHRS and CDR2 is YFSETQ. CDR3 length equals 14 residues. Trimming removed 4 bases from V and 5 bases from J, with 13 bases in between. The CDR3 spells CASSVTTGDNEQFF. As DNA, the CDR3 is TGCGCCAGCAGCGTTACAACGGGGGACAATGAGCAGTTCTTC.

The V call is TRBV5-1, the J call TRBJ1-1, with D unclear. The CDR3 sequence is 14 residues long. CDR1 and CDR2 from the germline V gene are SGHRS and YFSETQ. V lost 4 bases, J lost 2 bases, and 12 bases lay in between. CDR3 nucleotides: TGCGCCAGCAGCCCCACGAGTTCTAACACTGAAGCTTTCTTT. Residues: CASSPTSSNTEAFF. The full variable domain, rest sourced from reference TRBV5-1 and TRBJ1-1, is KAGVTQTPRYLIKTRGQQVTLSCSPISGHRSVSWYQQTPGQGLQFLFEYFSETQRNKGNFPGRFSGRQFSNSRSEMNVSTLELGDSALYLCASSPTSSNTEAFFGQGTRLTVV.

CDR3 residues: CATSENRGLVNEQFF. The CDR3 nucleotides are TGTGCCACCAGTGAGAACAGGGGGCTGGTAAATGAGCAGTTCTTC. The V call is TRBV24-1, the J call TRBJ2-1, with TRBD1 matching 9 bases. V shed 4 bases and J 7 bases; nucleotides not matched to a gene: 7. Germline CDR1 is KGHDR and CDR2 is SFDVKD. CDR3 length: 15 amino acids.

The rearrangement joins TRBV6-2 or TRBV6-3 to TRBJ2-7; possible D gene TRBD2, 5 bases. The CDR3 runs 13 residues. The germline V and J ends were trimmed by 2 bases and 5 bases, with 10 bases remaining between them. Germline CDR1 reads MNHEY; CDR2 reads SVGEGT. This CDR3 is CASSYRSAHEQYF. CDR3 sequence (DNA): TGTGCCAGCAGTTACCGTAGCGCCCACGAGCAGTACTTC.

The genes are TRBV7-2 and TRBJ2-7, with TRBD1 as a possible D gene (5 bases). The CDR3 has 15 residues. V was pared by 1 base and J by 3 bases, with 13 bases between. CDR1 SGHTA and CDR2 FQGNSA come from the germline V gene. CDR3 in DNA: TGTGCCAGCAGCTTAGTCAGGGTGCAGGGCTACGAGCAGTACTTC. Translating it yields CASSLVRVQGYEQYF.

The chain couples TRBV28 to TRBJ1-2, with D possibly being TRBD1 (6 bases). Germline V lookup: CDR1 MDHEN, CDR2 SYDVKM. The CDR3 spans 16 residues. Trimming left V 1 base short and J 4 bases short, with 16 bases between. The DNA of the CDR3 is TGTGCCAGCAGTTTATTAACTTTACAGGGAGTCTATGGCTACACCTTC. It encodes CASSLLTLQGVYGYTF.

The chain couples TRBV7-9 to TRBJ2-7; 8 bases align to TRBD1. Germline values: CDR1 SEHNR, CDR2 FQNEAQ (reference sequence). J lost 2 bases, V lost 5 bases, and 5 bases had no gene match. CDR3 length: 14 residues. The CDR3 DNA sequence: TGTGCCAGCAGCAACCCGGGACAGGCCTACGAGCAGTACTTC. Protein sequence: CASSNPGQAYEQYF.